One sample yielded the 23 T cell receptor beta chains listed below, sequenced in a study of blood T cell repertoires in COVID-19. The data were produced by immunoSEQ multiplex PCR, yet TCRdb's version contains in-frame clones alone and is incomplete. Among some 190,000 clones listed, over 80% were seen once. The sequencing input was peripheral blood. Source of these receptors: a woman aged 55-69 years with COVID-19, enrolled during active disease.

J is TRBJ1-5 and V is TRBV7-8; 7 positions match TRBD1. CDR1 and CDR2 from the germline V gene are SGHVS and FQNEAQ. J gave up 6 bases and V 4 bases, and 9 bases lay outside the gene matches. The CDR3 has 15 amino acids. Here the CDR3 reads CASSYTTGEAQPQHF. In DNA form, the CDR3 reads TGTGCCAGCAGCTACACCACAGGGGAGGCTCAGCCCCAGCATTTT.

V gene TRBV15 combines with J gene TRBJ2-5; 11 positions match TRBD2. V lost 3 bases to trimming and J lost 2 bases; unmatched junction nucleotides: 2. Germline loops: CDR1 LNHNV, CDR2 YYDKDF (reference sequence). The CDR3 has 15 residues. The CDR3 sequence is CATSRGLAVQETQYF. The CDR3 DNA reads as TGTGCCACCAGCAGGGGACTAGCGGTACAAGAGACCCAGTACTTC.

In its sample, this clone was seen a few times. V and J are TRBV6-5 and TRBJ1-5; no clear D. This CDR3 has 14 amino acids. From germline, CDR1 is MNHEY and CDR2 SVGAGI. V was trimmed by 6 bases and J by 7 bases, leaving 16 bases between them. This CDR3 is CASRETLAGQPQHF. The CDR3 DNA sequence: TGTGCCAGCAGGGAGACTTTGGCGGGGCAGCCCCAGCATTTT.

This clone turned up a few times. For the CDR3, the DNA is TGCGCCAGCAGCTTGGTATTACAACAAGAGACCCAGTACTTC. This sequence encodes CASSLVLQQETQYF. This chain links TRBV5-1 with TRBJ2-5; D gene uncertain. Germline CDR1 reads SGHRS; CDR2 reads YFSETQ. The V gene lost 0 bases and the J gene lost 2 bases, with 8 bases spanning the gap. This CDR3 is 14 amino acids long.

The genes are TRBV19 and TRBJ1-6, with a possible D match to TRBD1 (6 bases). Germline CDR1 is LNHDA and CDR2 is SQIVND (reference sequence). The CDR3 extends over 14 amino acids. V was clipped by 10 bases and J by 9 bases, with 19 bases between them. CDR3 nucleotide sequence: TGTGCCACCACACAGGGCCTCGGGCGTTCACCCCTCCACTTT. Translating it yields CATTQGLGRSPLHF.

As DNA, the CDR3 is TGTGCCAGAAGCAAAACAGGGGGAGCGTGGATACTCCAGTACGTC. Its protein product is CARSKTGGAWILQYV. V and J are TRBV5-3 and TRBJ2-7, with 8 nucleotides matching TRBD1. TRBV5-3 belongs to the ORF category, with a function that is uncertain. The CDR3 runs 15 residues. After removal of 4 bases from V and 10 bases from J, the junction contained 16 bases not matched to a gene.

The CDR3 DNA follows: TGTGCCAGCAGCCTACCCGCCAGGGGAATGGACTATGGCTACACCTTC. Translation: CASSLPARGMDYGYTF. The rearrangement uses TRBV28 and TRBJ1-2; weak D call: TRBD1 (6 bases). Germline V gene sequence: CDR1 MDHEN, CDR2 SYDVKM. V was clipped by 6 bases and J by 3 bases, with 20 bases between them. This CDR3 has 16 amino acids.

The rearrangement joins TRBV7-3 to TRBJ2-5; a possible D gene is TRBD2 (9 bases). Per the germline V gene, CDR1 is SGHTA and CDR2 is FQGTGA. V dropped 5 bases and J dropped 6 bases, with 22 bases sitting between them. The CDR3 totals 16 residues. The CDR3 DNA sequence: TGTGCCAGCAGCCCCCAGGGGGCTAGCGGGGACAAGACCCAGTACTTC. Translation gives CASSPQGASGDKTQYF.

The CDR3 bases are TGTGCCAGTAACGGAGGGGTAGCGGGAGGGGCCTACGAGCAGTACTTC. Its translation is CASNGGVAGGAYEQYF. The chain uses TRBV7-9 and TRBJ2-7; 11 bases match TRBD2. The CDR3 covers 16 residues. V shed 9 bases and J 2 bases; nucleotides not matched to a gene: 12. The germline V gene encodes CDR1 SEHNR and CDR2 FQNEAQ (reference sequence).

This clone turned up a few times. The genes are TRBV18 and TRBJ1-1; D not certain. V was pared by 3 bases and J by 1 base, with 12 bases between. There are 15 residues in the CDR3. CDR1 and CDR2 from the germline V gene are KGHSH and LQKENI. In DNA form, the CDR3 reads TGTGCCAGCTCACCGAACGAGGTCGGGAACACTGAAGCTTTCTTT. Its translation is CASSPNEVGNTEAFF. Based on the CDR3 plus reference TRBV18 and TRBJ1-1, the full variable domain is NAGVMQNPRHLVRRRGQEARLRCSPMKGHSHVYWYRQLPEEGLKFMVYLQKENIIDESGMPKERFSAEFPKEGPSILRIQQVVRGDSAAYFCASSPNEVGNTEAFFGQGTRLTVV.

The chain combines TRBV11-2 with TRBJ2-3; D not resolved. The CDR3 consists of 14 residues. Deletions cut 3 bases from V and 2 bases from J, with 9 bases between. Looked up from germline, CDR1 is SGHAT and CDR2 is FQNNGV. As DNA, the CDR3 is TGTGCCAGCAGCTTGGAGCACTACACAGATACGCAGTATTTT. It encodes CASSLEHYTDTQYF.

The V and J genes are TRBV7-2 and TRBJ2-7; possibly TRBD2 for D (5 bases). The V end was cut by 3 bases, the J end by 2 bases, with 14 bases between. CDR3 size: 15 residues. In germline, CDR1 is SGHTA, CDR2 FQGNSA. CDR3 DNA: TGTGCCAGCAGCTTTCAAACGGGGTCAGCCTACGAGCAGTACTTC. Translation gives CASSFQTGSAYEQYF.

V gene TRBV5-1 combines with J gene TRBJ2-3; 8 positions match TRBD2. The CDR3 extends over 16 amino acids. V lost 6 bases and J lost 4; bases outside the gene matches: 13. Germline V gene data show CDR1 as SGHRS and CDR2 as YFSETQ. The CDR3 loop is CASTWRGALEADTQYF. CDR3 nucleotide sequence: TGCGCCAGCACCTGGCGGGGGGCCCTGGAGGCAGATACGCAGTATTTT.

The rearrangement links TRBV9 to TRBJ1-1, with D unclear. Trimming left V 0 bases short and J 2 bases short, with 11 bases between. Germline V lookup: CDR1 SGDLS, CDR2 YYNGEE. CDR3 length equals 15 residues. The CDR3 loop reads CASSVGPQANTEAFF. The CDR3 nucleotides are TGTGCCAGCAGCGTAGGCCCCCAGGCCAACACTGAAGCTTTCTTT.

The rearrangement uses TRBV9 and TRBJ2-1; the match to TRBD2 covers 14 bases. Germline V CDR1 and CDR2: SGDLS, YYNGEE. CDR3 length: 21 residues. V shed 0 bases, J shed 4 bases, and the junction held 15 bases outside the gene matches. In DNA form, the CDR3 reads TGTGCCAGCAGCGTAGGACTAGCGGGGGGGCCAAGAGAGCCTAGGTACAATGAGCAGTTCTTC. It translates to CASSVGLAGGPREPRYNEQFF. Full variable domain (outside the CDR3, taken from reference TRBV9 and TRBJ2-1): DSGVTQTPKHLITATGQRVTLRCSPRSGDLSVYWYQQSLDQGLQFLIQYYNGEERAKGNILERFSAQQFPDLHSELNLSSLELGDSALYFCASSVGLAGGPREPRYNEQFFGPGTRLTVL.

The chain is built from TRBV10-1 and TRBJ2-7; 7 nucleotides agree with TRBD1. V lost 7 bases to trimming and J lost 5 bases; unmatched junction nucleotides: 8. Germline lookup yields CDR1 WNHNN and CDR2 SYGVQD (reference sequence). This CDR3 spans 13 amino acids. CDR3: CASKRTGTDEQYF. The CDR3 nucleotides are TGCGCCAGCAAGAGGACAGGTACAGACGAGCAGTACTTC.

V usage is TRBV6-5 and J usage is TRBJ2-6; the D is unclear. This CDR3 region has 14 residues. V lost 10 bases and J lost 0, with 10 bases in between. Germline lookup yields CDR1 MNHEY and CDR2 SVGAGI. CDR3 sequence reads: CATTRSSGANVLTF. CDR3 coding DNA: TGTGCCACCACAAGGAGCTCTGGGGCCAACGTCCTGACTTTC.

The chain is built from TRBV4-3 and TRBJ1-2; D gene ambiguous. The CDR3 extends over 17 amino acids. The V end lost 1 base, the J end lost 2 bases, and 17 bases lay between the germline ends. Germline assignment: CDR1 LGHNA and CDR2 YSLEER. Here the CDR3 DNA reads TGCGCCAGCAGCCAAGTTAGTCACCTATCGAGAAACTATGGCTACACCTTC. Its translation is CASSQVSHLSRNYGYTF.

The rearrangement joins TRBV24-1 to TRBJ2-3; TRBD1 matches at 7 bases. V shed 11 bases and J 9 bases; nucleotides not matched to a gene: 16. This CDR3 spans 14 amino acids. Germline CDR1 is KGHDR and CDR2 is SFDVKD. The chain's CDR3 is CAIRDRRPYSTQYF. CDR3 nucleotide sequence: TGTGCCATACGGGACAGACGACCGTATTCGACGCAGTATTTT.

CDR3 sequence: CASSQEGRGTGELFF. CDR3 coding DNA: TGCGCCAGCAGCCAAGAGGGCAGGGGGACCGGGGAGCTGTTTTTT. The V and J genes are TRBV4-3 and TRBJ2-2; TRBD1 agrees at 7 bases. The CDR3 consists of 15 residues. Germline loops: CDR1 LGHNA, CDR2 YSLEER. V was pared by 0 bases and J by 5 bases, with 3 bases of the junction left unmatched.

The table lists this clone with a count of one. The chain joins TRBV5-1 to TRBJ2-3; TRBD2 matches at 9 bases. Germline lookup yields CDR1 SGHRS and CDR2 YFSETQ. The V segment lost 1 base and the J segment 0 bases; nucleotides outside the gene matches: 9. The CDR3 is 18 residues long. The CDR3 loop reads CASSLWVAGALSTDTQYF. Written as DNA, the CDR3 is TGCGCCAGCAGCTTGTGGGTAGCGGGGGCGCTTAGCACAGATACGCAGTATTTT. Supplemented by reference TRBV5-1 and TRBJ2-3, the full variable domain reads KAGVTQTPRYLIKTRGQQVTLSCSPISGHRSVSWYQQTPGQGLQFLFEYFSETQRNKGNFPGRFSGRQFSNSRSEMNVSTLELGDSALYLCASSLWVAGALSTDTQYFGPGTRLTVL.

V and J are TRBV11-3 and TRBJ2-3, with D hard to call. Germline-derived CDR1 and CDR2 are SGHNT and YENEEA. Trimming took off 1 base at V and 5 bases at J, with 10 bases between the two ends. The CDR3 runs 14 residues. In DNA, the CDR3 is TGTGCCAGCAGCTTAGGAGGCGGCATAGATACGCAGTATTTT. Translation: CASSLGGGIDTQYF.

The chain couples TRBV5-1 to TRBJ2-7; 7 positions match TRBD1. In germline, CDR1 is SGHRS, CDR2 YFSETQ. This CDR3 has 15 amino acids. V shed 4 bases, J shed 3 bases, and the junction held 10 bases outside the gene matches. The CDR3 region has the DNA TGCGCCAGCAGCCCCGACGGACAGGTTGGCTACGAGCAGTACTTC. Translating it yields CASSPDGQVGYEQYF. The complete variable domain, with remaining parts taken from reference TRBV5-1 and TRBJ2-7, reads KAGVTQTPRYLIKTRGQQVTLSCSPISGHRSVSWYQQTPGQGLQFLFEYFSETQRNKGNFPGRFSGRQFSNSRSEMNVSTLELGDSALYLCASSPDGQVGYEQYFGPGTRLTVT.